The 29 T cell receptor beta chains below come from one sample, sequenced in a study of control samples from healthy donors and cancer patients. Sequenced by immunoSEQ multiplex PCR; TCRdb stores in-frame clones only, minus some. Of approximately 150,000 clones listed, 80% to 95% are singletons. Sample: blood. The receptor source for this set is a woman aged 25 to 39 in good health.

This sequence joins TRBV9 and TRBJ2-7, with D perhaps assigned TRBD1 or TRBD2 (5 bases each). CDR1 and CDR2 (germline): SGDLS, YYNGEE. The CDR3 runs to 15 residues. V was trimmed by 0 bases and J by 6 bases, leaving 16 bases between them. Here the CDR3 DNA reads TGTGCCAGCAGCGTAGATGGTTCCCAAGGGACCGAGCAGTACTTC. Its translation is CASSVDGSQGTEQYF.

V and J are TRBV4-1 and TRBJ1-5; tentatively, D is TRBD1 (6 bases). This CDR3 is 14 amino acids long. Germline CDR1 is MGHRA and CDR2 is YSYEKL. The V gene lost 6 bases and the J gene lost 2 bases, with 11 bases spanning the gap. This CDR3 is CASSPGVGNQPQHF. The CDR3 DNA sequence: TGCGCCAGCAGTCCAGGGGTTGGCAATCAGCCCCAGCATTTT.

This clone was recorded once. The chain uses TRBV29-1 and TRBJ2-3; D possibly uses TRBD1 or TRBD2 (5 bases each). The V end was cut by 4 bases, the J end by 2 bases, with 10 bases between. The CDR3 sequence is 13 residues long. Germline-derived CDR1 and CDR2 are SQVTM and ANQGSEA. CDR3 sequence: CSVVFGATDTQYF. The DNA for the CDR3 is TGCAGCGTTGTTTTCGGGGCCACAGATACGCAGTATTTT.

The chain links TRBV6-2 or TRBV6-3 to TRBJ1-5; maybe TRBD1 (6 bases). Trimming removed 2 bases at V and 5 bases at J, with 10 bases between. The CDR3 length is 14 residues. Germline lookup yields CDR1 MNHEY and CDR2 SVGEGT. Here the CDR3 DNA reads TGTGCCAGCAGTTACCCAGGGGAGGATCAGCCCCAGCATTTT. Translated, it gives CASSYPGEDQPQHF.

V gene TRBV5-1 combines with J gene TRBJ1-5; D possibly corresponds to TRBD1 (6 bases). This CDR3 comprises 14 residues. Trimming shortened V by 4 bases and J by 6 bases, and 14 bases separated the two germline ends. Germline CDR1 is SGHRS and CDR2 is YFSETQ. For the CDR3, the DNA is TGCGCCAGCAGCCGCGAGGGGGGGAGTCAGCCCCAGCATTTT. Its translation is CASSREGGSQPQHF.

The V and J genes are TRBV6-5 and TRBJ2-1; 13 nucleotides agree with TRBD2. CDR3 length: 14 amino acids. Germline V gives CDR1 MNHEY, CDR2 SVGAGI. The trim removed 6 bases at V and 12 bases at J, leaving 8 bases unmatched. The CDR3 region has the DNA TGTGCCAGCAGGACCGGACTAGCGGGAGTCGGGCAGTTCTTC. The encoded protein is CASRTGLAGVGQFF.

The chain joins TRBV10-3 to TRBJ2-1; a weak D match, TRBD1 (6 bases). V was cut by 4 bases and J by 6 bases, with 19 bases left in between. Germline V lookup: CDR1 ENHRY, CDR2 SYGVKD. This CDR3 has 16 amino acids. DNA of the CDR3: TGTGCCATCAGTGGGCTGACAGGCCACCTGTCCAATGAGCAGTTCTTC. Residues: CAISGLTGHLSNEQFF.

The CDR3 is CAWSWDTHNSPLHF. The CDR3 nucleotides read TGTGCCTGGTCATGGGACACCCATAATTCACCCCTCCACTTT. The J gene is TRBJ1-6, the V gene TRBV30; D possibly corresponds to TRBD1 (6 bases). CDR3 length equals 14 residues. V was cut by 5 bases and J by 5 bases, with 13 bases left in between. Germline V CDR1 and CDR2: GTSNPN, SVGIG (reference sequence). The full variable domain, completed using reference TRBV30 and TRBJ1-6, is SQTIHQWPATLVQPVGSPLSLECTVEGTSNPNLYWYRQAAGRGLQLLFYSVGIGQISSEVPQNLSASRPQDRQFILSSKKLLLSDSGFYLCAWSWDTHNSPLHFGNGTRLTVT.

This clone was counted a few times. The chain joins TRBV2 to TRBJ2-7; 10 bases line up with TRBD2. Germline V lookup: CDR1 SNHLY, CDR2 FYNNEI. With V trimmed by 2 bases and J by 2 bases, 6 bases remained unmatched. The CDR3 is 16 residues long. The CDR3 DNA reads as TGTGCCAGCAGTGAAACTAGCGGGAATAGGGCCTACGAGCAGTACTTC. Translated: CASSETSGNRAYEQYF.

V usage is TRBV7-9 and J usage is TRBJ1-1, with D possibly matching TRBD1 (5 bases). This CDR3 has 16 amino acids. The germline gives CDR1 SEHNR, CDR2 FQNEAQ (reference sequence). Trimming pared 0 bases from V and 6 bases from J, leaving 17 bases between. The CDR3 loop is CASSLAPWDSRAEAFF. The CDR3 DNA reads TGTGCCAGCAGCTTAGCGCCGTGGGACTCCAGGGCTGAAGCTTTCTTT.

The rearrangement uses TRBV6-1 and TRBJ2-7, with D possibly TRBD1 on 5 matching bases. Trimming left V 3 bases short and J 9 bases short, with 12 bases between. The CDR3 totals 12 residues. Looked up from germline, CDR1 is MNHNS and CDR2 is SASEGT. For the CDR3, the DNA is TGTGCCAGCAGTGATGACAGCACCAGGCAGTACTTC. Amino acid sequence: CASSDDSTRQYF.

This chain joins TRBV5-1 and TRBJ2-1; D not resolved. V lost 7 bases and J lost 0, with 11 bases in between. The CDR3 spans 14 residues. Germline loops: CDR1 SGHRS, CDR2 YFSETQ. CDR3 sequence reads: CASGETSSYNEQFF. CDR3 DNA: TGCGCCAGCGGCGAGACAAGCTCCTACAATGAGCAGTTCTTC. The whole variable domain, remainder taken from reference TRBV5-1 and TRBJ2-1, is KAGVTQTPRYLIKTRGQQVTLSCSPISGHRSVSWYQQTPGQGLQFLFEYFSETQRNKGNFPGRFSGRQFSNSRSEMNVSTLELGDSALYLCASGETSSYNEQFFGPGTRLTVL.

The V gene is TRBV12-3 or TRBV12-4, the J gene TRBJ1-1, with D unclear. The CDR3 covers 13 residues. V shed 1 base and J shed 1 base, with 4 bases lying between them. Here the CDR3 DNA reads TGTGCCAGCAGTTTAGTGGGGAACACTGAAGCTTTCTTT. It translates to CASSLVGNTEAFF.

The CDR3 DNA follows: TGTGCCAGCAGCGTTAGTACAGGGAGGTCTGGAAACACCATATATTTT. Its translation: CASSVSTGRSGNTIYF. The V call is TRBV9, the J call TRBJ1-3, with D possibly TRBD1 on 6 matching bases. The CDR3 consists of 16 residues. CDR1 and CDR2 from the germline V gene are SGDLS and YYNGEE. The V gene lost 2 bases and the J gene lost 1 base, with 13 bases spanning the gap.

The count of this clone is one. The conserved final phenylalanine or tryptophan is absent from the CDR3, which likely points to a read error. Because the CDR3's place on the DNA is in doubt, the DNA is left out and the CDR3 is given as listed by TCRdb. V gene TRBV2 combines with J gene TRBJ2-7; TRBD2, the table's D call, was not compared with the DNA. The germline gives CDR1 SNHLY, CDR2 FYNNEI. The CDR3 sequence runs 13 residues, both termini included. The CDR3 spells CASSEATGSILFQ.

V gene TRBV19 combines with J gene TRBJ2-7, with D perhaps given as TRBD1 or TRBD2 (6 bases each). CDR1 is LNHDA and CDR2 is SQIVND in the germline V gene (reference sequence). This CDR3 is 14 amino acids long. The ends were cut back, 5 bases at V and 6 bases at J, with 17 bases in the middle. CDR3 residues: CASSDLWGAGEQYF. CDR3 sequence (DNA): TGTGCCAGTAGTGACTTGTGGGGGGCGGGCGAGCAGTACTTC.

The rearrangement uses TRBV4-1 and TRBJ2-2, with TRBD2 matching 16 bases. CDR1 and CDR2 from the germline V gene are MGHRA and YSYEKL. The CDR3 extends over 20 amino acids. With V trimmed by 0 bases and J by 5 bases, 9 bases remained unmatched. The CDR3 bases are TGCGCCAGCAGCCAAGACCGCGGGACTAGCGGGAGGGCCGGAACCGGGGAGCTGTTTTTT. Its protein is CASSQDRGTSGRAGTGELFF.

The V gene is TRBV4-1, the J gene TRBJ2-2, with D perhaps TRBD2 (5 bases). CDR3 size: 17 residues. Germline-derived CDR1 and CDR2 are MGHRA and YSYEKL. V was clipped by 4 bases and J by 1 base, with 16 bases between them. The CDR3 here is CASSLRKGSENTGELFF. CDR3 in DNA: TGCGCCAGCAGCCTAAGAAAGGGTAGCGAGAACACCGGGGAGCTGTTTTTT.

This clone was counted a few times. This CDR3 is CASSLQGAGELFF. Here the CDR3 DNA reads TGTGCCAGCAGCTTACAGGGGGCCGGGGAGCTGTTTTTT. The chain has TRBV7-9 and TRBJ2-2, with 7 bases that match TRBD1. The V and J ends lost 2 bases and 6 bases, in that order; junction bases with no gene match: 0. Germline V CDR1 and CDR2: SEHNR, FQNEAQ (reference sequence). The CDR3 totals 13 residues.

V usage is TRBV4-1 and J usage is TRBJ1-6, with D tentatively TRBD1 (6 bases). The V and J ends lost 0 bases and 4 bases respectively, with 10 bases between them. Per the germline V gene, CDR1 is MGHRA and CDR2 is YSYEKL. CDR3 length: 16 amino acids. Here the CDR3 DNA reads TGCGCCAGCAGCCAAGATCGGGGACAATATAATTCACCCCTCCACTTT. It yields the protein CASSQDRGQYNSPLHF.

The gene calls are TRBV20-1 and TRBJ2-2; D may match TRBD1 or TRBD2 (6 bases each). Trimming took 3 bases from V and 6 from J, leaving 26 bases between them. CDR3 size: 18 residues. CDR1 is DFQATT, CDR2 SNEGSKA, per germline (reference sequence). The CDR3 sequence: CSASRARDISEGAGELFF. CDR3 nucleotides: TGCAGTGCTAGTAGGGCGCGGGATATCAGCGAGGGGGCCGGGGAGCTGTTTTTT.

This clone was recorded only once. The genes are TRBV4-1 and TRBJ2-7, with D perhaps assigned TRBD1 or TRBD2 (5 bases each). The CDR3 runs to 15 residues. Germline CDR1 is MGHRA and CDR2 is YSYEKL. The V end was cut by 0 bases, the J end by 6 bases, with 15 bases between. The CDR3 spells CASSQDDGTGSEQYF. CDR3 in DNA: TGCGCCAGCAGCCAAGACGACGGGACGGGATCCGAGCAGTACTTC.

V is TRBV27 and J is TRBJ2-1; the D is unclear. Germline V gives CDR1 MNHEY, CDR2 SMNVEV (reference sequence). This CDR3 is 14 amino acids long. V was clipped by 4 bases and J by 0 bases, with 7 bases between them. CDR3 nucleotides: TGTGCCAGCAGTTACGCGAGCTCCTACAATGAGCAGTTCTTC. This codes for CASSYASSYNEQFF.

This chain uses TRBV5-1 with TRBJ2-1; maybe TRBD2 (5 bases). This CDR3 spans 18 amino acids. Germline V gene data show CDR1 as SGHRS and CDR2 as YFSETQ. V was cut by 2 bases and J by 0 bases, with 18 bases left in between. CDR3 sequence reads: CASSFSAGMPTSYNEQFF. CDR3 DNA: TGCGCCAGCAGCTTCTCTGCGGGTATGCCCACCTCCTACAATGAGCAGTTCTTC.

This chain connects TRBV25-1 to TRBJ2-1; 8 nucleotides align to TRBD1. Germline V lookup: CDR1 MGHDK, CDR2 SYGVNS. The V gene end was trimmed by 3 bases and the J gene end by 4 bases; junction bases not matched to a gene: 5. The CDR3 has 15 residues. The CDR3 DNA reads TGTGCCAGCAGTGATCCCCAGGGGGCATACAATGAGCAGTTCTTC. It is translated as CASSDPQGAYNEQFF.

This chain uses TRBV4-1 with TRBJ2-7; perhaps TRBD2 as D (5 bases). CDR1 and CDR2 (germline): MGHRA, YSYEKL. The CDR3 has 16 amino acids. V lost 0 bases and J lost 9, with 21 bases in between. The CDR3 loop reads CASSQENRTPDPRQYF. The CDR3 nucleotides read TGCGCCAGCAGCCAAGAAAATCGGACTCCGGATCCACGGCAGTACTTC.

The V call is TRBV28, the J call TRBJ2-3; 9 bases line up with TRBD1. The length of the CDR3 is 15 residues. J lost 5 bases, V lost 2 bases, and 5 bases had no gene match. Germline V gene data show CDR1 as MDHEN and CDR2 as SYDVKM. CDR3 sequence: CASSLRTGALDTQYF. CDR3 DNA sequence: TGTGCCAGCAGTTTAAGGACAGGGGCTTTAGATACGCAGTATTTT.

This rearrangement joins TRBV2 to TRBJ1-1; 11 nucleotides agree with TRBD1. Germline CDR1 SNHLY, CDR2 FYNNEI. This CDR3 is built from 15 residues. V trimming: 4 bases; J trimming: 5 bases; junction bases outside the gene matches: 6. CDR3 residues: CASSAHGTGGTEAFF. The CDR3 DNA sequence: TGTGCCAGCAGTGCCCATGGGACAGGGGGGACTGAAGCTTTCTTT. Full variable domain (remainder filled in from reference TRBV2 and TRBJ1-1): EPEVTQTPSHQVTQMGQEVILRCVPISNHLYFYWYRQILGQKVEFLVSFYNNEISEKSEIFDDQFSVERPDGSNFTLKIRSTKLEDSAMYFCASSAHGTGGTEAFFGQGTRLTVV.

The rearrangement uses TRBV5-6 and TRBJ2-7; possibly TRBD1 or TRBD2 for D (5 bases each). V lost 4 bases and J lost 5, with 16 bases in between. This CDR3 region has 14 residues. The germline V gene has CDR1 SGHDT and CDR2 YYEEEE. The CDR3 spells CASSLAREGDEQYF. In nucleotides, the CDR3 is TGTGCCAGCAGCCTTGCGAGGGAAGGGGACGAGCAGTACTTC.